This T cell receptor beta chain was sequenced during a study of blood T cell repertoires in COVID-19. Across the study: Spain, Italy and the United States supplied samples that represented acute and convalescent COVID-19.

Original handling: Researchers report that nucleated cell counts were estimated from reference gene primer amplification. Sequenced by immunoSEQ multiplex PCR; TCRdb stores in-frame clones only, minus some. Clone size and V and J calls were adopted from that table, with D and trimming inferred from the DNA. The sample has over 200,000 clones, more than 70% seen once; the top ten hold less than 3%. The CDR3 is 14 residues long. The V end lost 1 base, the J end lost 9 bases, and 14 bases lay between the germline ends. Germline V gene data show CDR1 as LGHDT and CDR2 as YNNKEL (reference sequence). V is TRBV3-1 (or the pseudogene TRBV3-2) and J is TRBJ2-3; D is possibly TRBD1 (5 bases). The clonotype comes from an older woman with acute or convalescent COVID-19. Sequenced material: peripheral blood. The CDR3 sequence: CASSQGSTKGTQYF. CDR3 nucleotide sequence: TGTGCCAGCAGCCAAGGGAGCACAAAGGGGACGCAGTATTTT.